This TCR beta chain was obtained from a study of Graves' ophthalmopathy and Graves' hyperthyroidism. Across the study: No treatment had been given when peripheral blood was collected at initial diagnosis.

Ophthalmopathy was moderately-to-severely active, CAS at least 3, NOSPECS at least 4, lasting under 3 months. J lost 7 bases, V lost 4 bases, and 9 bases had no gene match. CDR1 is LGHNA and CDR2 is YSLEER in the germline V gene. This CDR3 is 14 amino acids long. With respect to this clonotype: Antigen: not known.

Overall study findings and caveats: Blood was where most expanded thyroid clonotypes above 0.001 frequency also turned up. Stable hyperthyroidism and ophthalmopathy were told apart by a 13-signature model, which achieved approximately 87% sensitivity and nearly 84% specificity.

Amplifying from RNA transcripts, the study obtained TCR beta CDR3 regions. A first-round RT-PCR used HTBI primers, followed by a second-round multiplex PCR. Via MiXCR, TCRdb re-called the multiplex PCR reads, giving one row per CDR3 protein. The sample includes hundreds of thousands of distinct CDR3 sequences, 35% to 45% of them seen just once. The V gene is TRBV4-3, the J gene TRBJ1-2; 7 bases map to TRBD1. What was sequenced was peripheral blood. This receptor was obtained from an adult man with Graves' ophthalmopathy. Written as DNA, the CDR3 is TGCGCCAGCAGCCCGAAACAGGGGTCTGGTGGCTACACCTTC. It encodes CASSPKQGSGGYTF.